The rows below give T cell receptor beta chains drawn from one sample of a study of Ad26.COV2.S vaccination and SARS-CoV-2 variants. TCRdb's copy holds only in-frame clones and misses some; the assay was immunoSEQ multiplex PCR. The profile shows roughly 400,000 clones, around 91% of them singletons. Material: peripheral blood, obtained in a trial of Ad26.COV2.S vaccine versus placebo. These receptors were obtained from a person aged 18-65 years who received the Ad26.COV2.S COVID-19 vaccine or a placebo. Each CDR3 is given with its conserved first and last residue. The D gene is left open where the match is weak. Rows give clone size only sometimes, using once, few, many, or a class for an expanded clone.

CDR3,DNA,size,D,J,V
CASSALQGVNQPQHF,TGTGCCAGCAGCGCCCTTCAGGGTGTCAATCAGCCCCAGCATTTT,.,.,TRBJ1-5,TRBV28
CASRDPNTDTQYF,TGCGCCAGCAGGGACCCGAACACAGATACGCAGTATTTT,.,.,TRBJ2-3,TRBV5-1
CSATPGQGRTDTQYF,TGCAGCGCGACCCCGGGACAGGGTCGCACAGATACGCAGTATTTT,.,TRBD1,TRBJ2-3,TRBV29-1
CASSSGQLGQFF,TGTGCCAGCAGCTCCGGACAGCTGGGGCAGTTCTTC,.,.,TRBJ2-1,TRBV6-5
CASRRSNRGYTF,TGTGCCAGCAGGAGGAGCAATCGTGGCTACACCTTC,few,.,TRBJ1-2,TRBV6-5
CASILTGGANVNTEAFF,TGTGCCAGCATTCTTACCGGGGGGGCGAACGTGAACACTGAAGCTTTCTTT,.,.,TRBJ1-1,TRBV6-8
CSVRGGTRGTEAFF,TGCAGCGTCCGTGGGGGGACGAGGGGCACTGAAGCTTTCTTT,.,.,TRBJ1-1,TRBV29-1
CASSRLAGAGTGELFF,TGCGCCAGCAGCCGACTAGCGGGAGCGGGCACCGGGGAGCTGTTTTTT,.,TRBD2,TRBJ2-2,TRBV5-1
CAISELTGNTGELFF,TGTGCCATCAGTGAATTGACAGGGAACACCGGGGAGCTGTTTTTT,.,.,TRBJ2-2,TRBV10-3
CASSKPAGQSSYEQYF,TGTGCCAGCAGCAAACCGGCCGGACAGAGCTCCTACGAGCAGTACTTC,.,.,TRBJ2-7,TRBV21-1